Listed here are 17 T cell receptor beta chains from one sample, sequenced in a study of blood T cell repertoires in COVID-19. The method was immunoSEQ multiplex PCR; TCRdb's version includes in-frame clones alone and lacks a portion of them. The table records about 240,000 clones, roughly four fifths of them present only once. The sequencing input was PBMCs or T cells enriched from blood (not recorded which). All receptors come from a woman aged 40 to 50 who had been exposed to COVID-19.

The chain couples TRBV4-1 to TRBJ1-5; 9 bases agree with TRBD1. The V gene end was trimmed by 3 bases and the J gene end by 4 bases; junction bases not matched to a gene: 13. The germline CDR1 and CDR2 sequences are MGHRA and YSYEKL. The CDR3 sequence is 18 residues long. The CDR3 protein is CASSQGRAGTGLNQPQHF. The CDR3 DNA sequence: TGCGCCAGCAGCCAGGGACGAGCCGGGACAGGGCTAAATCAGCCCCAGCATTTT.

J is TRBJ1-2 and V is TRBV25-1; 8 bases line up with TRBD1. The CDR3 is 17 amino acids. Trimming removed 3 bases from V and 0 bases from J; junction bases left unmatched: 9. The germline CDR1 and CDR2 sequences are MGHDK and SYGVNS. CDR3 in amino acids: CASSDFLTGGANYGYTF. CDR3 DNA sequence: TGTGCCAGCAGTGATTTTCTCACAGGGGGAGCTAACTATGGCTACACCTTC.

The rearrangement uses TRBV27 and TRBJ1-4; 9 bases align to TRBD1. Trimming cost V 4 bases and J 8 bases; bases outside gene matches: 8. This CDR3 has 15 residues. Germline V gene data show CDR1 as MNHEY and CDR2 as SMNVEV (reference sequence). The CDR3 reads CASSSGTGRWEKLFF. CDR3 in DNA: TGTGCCAGCAGTTCCGGGACAGGGCGGTGGGAAAAACTGTTTTTT.

The rearrangement uses TRBV4-3 and TRBJ2-1; tentative D call: TRBD2 (5 bases). The V and J ends lost 1 base and 6 bases respectively, with 28 bases between them. There are 20 residues in the CDR3. Germline values: CDR1 LGHNA, CDR2 YSLEER. In DNA form, the CDR3 reads TGCGCCAGCAGCCAAGGAGGGCTTAGTAACCCCAAGGCCAATAGCAATGAGCAGTTCTTC. Protein sequence: CASSQGGLSNPKANSNEQFF.

The gene calls are TRBV14 and TRBJ2-7; TRBD1 is a possible D gene (7 bases). Trimming removed 3 bases from V and 5 bases from J, with 11 bases in between. In germline, CDR1 is SGHDN, CDR2 FVKESK. The CDR3 is 13 residues long. This CDR3 is CASSHRGRHEQYF. The DNA for the CDR3 is TGTGCCAGCAGCCACAGGGGGAGGCACGAGCAGTACTTC.

The J gene is TRBJ1-2, the V gene TRBV27, with D possibly being TRBD1 (5 bases). This CDR3 spans 14 amino acids. Trimming cost V 2 bases and J 3 bases, with 10 bases left between them. Per the germline V gene, CDR1 is MNHEY and CDR2 is SMNVEV (reference sequence). This CDR3 is CASSLKAGYYGYTF. The CDR3 DNA follows: TGTGCCAGCAGTTTAAAAGCAGGGTACTATGGCTACACCTTC.

This clone has just a few counts. The chain carries TRBV5-6 and TRBJ1-1; D call uncertain. Per the germline V gene, CDR1 is SGHDT and CDR2 is YYEEEE. The CDR3 is 12 amino acids. Trimming removed 1 base from V and 2 bases from J, with 3 bases in between. The DNA for the CDR3 is TGTGCCAGCAGCTTGATAAACACTGAAGCTTTCTTT. It encodes CASSLINTEAFF.

This rearrangement joins TRBV6-4 to TRBJ1-6, with D maybe TRBD1 (5 bases). There are 17 residues in the CDR3. V gave up 4 bases and J gave up 2 bases, with 15 bases separating them. Looked up from germline, CDR1 is MRHNA and CDR2 is SNTAGT. CDR3 sequence reads: CASSGGGAVAYNSPLHF. CDR3 coding DNA: TGTGCCAGCAGTGGGGGAGGGGCCGTGGCCTATAATTCACCCCTCCACTTT.

The chain is built from TRBV7-6 and TRBJ1-5, with 7 bases aligning to TRBD1. The CDR3 loop spans 19 amino acids. Germline CDR1 reads SGHVS; CDR2 reads FNYEAQ. Trimming removed 1 base from V and 0 bases from J; junction bases left unmatched: 12. This chain's CDR3 is CASSLGVPGTAISNQPQHF. DNA of the CDR3: TGTGCCAGCAGCTTAGGCGTTCCTGGGACAGCGATTAGCAATCAGCCCCAGCATTTT.

The chain couples TRBV5-1 to TRBJ1-6; unclear D gene. Trimming took off 0 bases at V and 9 bases at J, with 10 bases between the two ends. Germline-derived CDR1 and CDR2 are SGHRS and YFSETQ. The CDR3 spans 14 residues. DNA for the CDR3: TGCGCCAGCAGCTTGGCCGCTGAGGGTTCACCCCTCCACTTT. Amino acids: CASSLAAEGSPLHF.

This clone turned up a few times. The chain carries TRBV24-1 and TRBJ2-3, with D possibly TRBD1 on 5 matching bases. This CDR3 contains 14 residues. Trimming shortened V by 1 base and J by 2 bases, and 6 bases separated the two germline ends. Germline CDR1 and CDR2: KGHDR and SFDVKD. The DNA of the CDR3 is TGTGCCACCAGTGATTTCAGGGTCACAGATACGCAGTATTTT. Translated, it gives CATSDFRVTDTQYF.

In DNA, the CDR3 is TGTGCCAGCAGCATCCGGGAGGGGGAAACGGACGAGCAGTACTTC. Translation gives CASSIREGETDEQYF. The chain employs TRBV7-6 and TRBJ2-7, with 8 bases aligning to TRBD2. The CDR3 covers 15 residues. The V and J ends lost 5 bases and 5 bases, in that order; junction bases with no gene match: 11. Germline CDR1 and CDR2: SGHVS and FNYEAQ. Variable domain in full (rest from reference TRBV7-6 and TRBJ2-7): GAGVSQSPRYKVTKRGQDVALRCDPISGHVSLYWYRQALGQGPEFLTYFNYEAQQDKSGLPNDRFSAERPEGSISTLTIQRTEQRDSAMYRCASSIREGETDEQYFGPGTRLTVT.

The chain recombines TRBV19 with TRBJ1-2; 7 nucleotides line up with TRBD1. The V gene's germline CDR1 is LNHDA and CDR2 SQIVND (reference sequence). The CDR3 has 14 residues. The V gene end was trimmed by 2 bases and the J gene end by 3 bases; junction bases not matched to a gene: 3. The CDR3 region is CASSIRGRDYGYTF. CDR3 nucleotide sequence: TGTGCCAGTAGTATAAGGGGGCGGGACTATGGCTACACCTTC.

The chain employs TRBV12-5 and TRBJ1-2, with TRBD1 as a possible D gene (6 bases). The V and J ends lost 2 bases and 8 bases respectively, with 18 bases between them. Germline V CDR1 and CDR2: LGHNT, FRNRAP. The CDR3 is 15 amino acids. The CDR3 is CASGLWTVGDIGYTF. CDR3 DNA: TGTGCTAGTGGTTTGTGGACAGTCGGCGATATCGGCTACACCTTC.

The rearrangement uses TRBV2 and TRBJ2-1; 10 bases fit TRBD2. CDR1 is SNHLY, CDR2 FYNNEI, per germline. With V trimmed by 7 bases and J by 3 bases, 6 bases remained unmatched. This CDR3 has 15 amino acids. The CDR3 here is CASTDSGGFYNEQFF. DNA for the CDR3: TGTGCCAGCACGGATAGCGGGGGGTTCTACAATGAGCAGTTCTTC.

The V call is TRBV6-5, the J call TRBJ1-1; D not resolved. Between the trimmed V and J ends, which lost 2 bases and 4 bases, there was a span of 8 bases. This CDR3 contains 13 residues. CDR1 and CDR2 from the germline V gene are MNHEY and SVGAGI. The CDR3 DNA reads TGTGCCAGCAGTTACGACGGGGTCACTGAAGCTTTCTTT. As protein: CASSYDGVTEAFF.

The chain links TRBV10-3 to TRBJ1-4, with TRBD1 matching 8 bases. This CDR3 spans 13 amino acids. Germline CDR1 reads ENHRY; CDR2 reads SYGVKD. The V gene end was trimmed by 10 bases and the J gene end by 8 bases; junction bases not matched to a gene: 9. Here the CDR3 DNA reads TGTGCCACCCGACAGGGGAACCTGGAAAAACTGTTTTTT. It codes for CATRQGNLEKLFF.